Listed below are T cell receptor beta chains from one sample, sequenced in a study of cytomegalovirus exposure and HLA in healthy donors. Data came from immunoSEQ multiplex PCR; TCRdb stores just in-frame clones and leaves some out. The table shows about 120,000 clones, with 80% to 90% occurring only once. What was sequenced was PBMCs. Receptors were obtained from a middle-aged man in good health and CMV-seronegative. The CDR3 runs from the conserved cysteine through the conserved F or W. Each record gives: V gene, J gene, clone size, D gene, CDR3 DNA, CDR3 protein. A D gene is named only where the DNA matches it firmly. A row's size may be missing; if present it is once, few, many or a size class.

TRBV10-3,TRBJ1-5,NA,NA,TGTGCCACCGGGTCAGATAGCAATCAGCCCCAGCATTTT,CATGSDSNQPQHF
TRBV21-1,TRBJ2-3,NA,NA,TGTGCCAGCAGCTCAGCAAGACTAGCGGGAAAAGATACGCAGTATTTT,CASSSARLAGKDTQYF
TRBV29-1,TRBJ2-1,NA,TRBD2,TGCAGCGTTGGATTTAAACTAGCGGGAGATCGGGAGCAGTTCTTC,CSVGFKLAGDREQFF
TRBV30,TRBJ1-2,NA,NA,TGTGCCTGGAGCCCACAGACCTATGGCTACACCTTC,CAWSPQTYGYTF
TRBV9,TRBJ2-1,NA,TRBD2,TGTGCCAGCTCACGGACTAGCGGGAGTGGGTACAATGAGCAGTTCTTC,CASSRTSGSGYNEQFF
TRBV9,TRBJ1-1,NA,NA,TGTGCCAGCAGCGGGTGGAGGCCCGGAGGGGTAGGGATTGACACTGAAGCTTTCTTT,CASSGWRPGGVGIDTEAFF
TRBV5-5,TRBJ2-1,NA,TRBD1,TGTGCCAGCAGCTTGAGGGCTGGGACAGGGCTGGATGAGCAGTTCTTC,CASSLRAGTGLDEQFF
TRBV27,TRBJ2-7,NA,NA,TGTGCCAGCAGTTCGGACAGACAATCCTACGAGCAGTACTTC,CASSSDRQSYEQYF
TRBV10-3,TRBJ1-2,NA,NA,TGTGCCATCAGTGAGTCGGCCAGGGTAGATGGCTACACCTTC,CAISESARVDGYTF
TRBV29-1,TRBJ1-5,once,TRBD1,TGCAGCGTTGAAAGCCCGAACAGGGGTTTCGGTAGCAATCAGCCCCAGCATTTT,CSVESPNRGFGSNQPQHF
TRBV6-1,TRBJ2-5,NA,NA,TGTGCCAGCAGTGATCTGGGGGACTTGTACCAAGAGACCCAGTACTTC,CASSDLGDLYQETQYF
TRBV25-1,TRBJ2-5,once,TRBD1,TGTGCCAGCAGTGGACCCGGGACAGGGTCCGAGACCCAGTACTTC,CASSGPGTGSETQYF
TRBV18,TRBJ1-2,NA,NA,TGTGCCAGCTCCCCGGCGGCAGGGGATTATGGCTACACCTTC,CASSPAAGDYGYTF
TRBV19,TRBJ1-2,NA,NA,TGTGCCAGTAAACGGGATTATGGCTACACCTTC,CASKRDYGYTF
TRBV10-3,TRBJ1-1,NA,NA,TGTGCCACCCAACAGGAATACACTGAAGCTTTCTTT,CATQQEYTEAFF
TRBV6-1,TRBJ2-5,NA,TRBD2,TGTGCCAGCAGTTCTCGCGGGGGGCAACAAGAGACCCAGTACTTC,CASSSRGGQQETQYF
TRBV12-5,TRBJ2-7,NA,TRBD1,TGTGCTAGTGGTTTGGACCACAGGGGCGAGCAGTACTTC,CASGLDHRGEQYF
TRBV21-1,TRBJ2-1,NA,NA,TGTGCCAGCAGCCGACCGACAGGACAGGGGTGCTTATACAATGAGCAGTTCTTC,CASSRPTGQGCLYNEQFF
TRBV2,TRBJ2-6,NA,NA,TGTGCCAGCAATACAGGGCCCGCCCGGGCTGGGGCCAACGTCCTGACTTTC,CASNTGPARAGANVLTF
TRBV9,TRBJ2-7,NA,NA,TGTGCCAGCAGCGTAGAAGGCGGCGCCGACGAGCAGTACTTC,CASSVEGGADEQYF
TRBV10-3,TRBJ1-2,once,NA,TGTGCCAGCCAGGAATCAGCTAACTATGGCTACACCTTC,CASQESANYGYTF
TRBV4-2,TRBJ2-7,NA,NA,TGTGCCAGCAGCCAGGGCGGGACCTACGAGCAGTACTTC,CASSQGGTYEQYF
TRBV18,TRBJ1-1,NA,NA,TGTGCCAGCTCACCACCAGCGCCACCATTATTAACTTTCTTT,CASSPPAPPLLTFF
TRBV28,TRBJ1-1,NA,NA,TGTGCCAGCAGTTCGTTAATTGGACTATGGAACACTGAAGCTTTCTTT,CASSSLIGLWNTEAFF
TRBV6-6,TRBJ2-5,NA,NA,TGTGCCAGCGCCAGGGGGGCGACGGGACAAGAGACCCAGTACTTC,CASARGATGQETQYF
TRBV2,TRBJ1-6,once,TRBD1,TGTGCCAGCCGGGACAGGGAAGTTTCACCCCTCCACTTT,CASRDREVSPLHF
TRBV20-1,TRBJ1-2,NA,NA,TGCAGTGCCGGAGATAGCTACACCTTC,CSAGDSYTF
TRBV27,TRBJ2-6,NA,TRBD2,TGTGCCAGCAGTTGGTTGGTAGCGGGATCCTCTGGGGCCAACGTCCTGACTTTC,CASSWLVAGSSGANVLTF
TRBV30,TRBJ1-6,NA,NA,TGTGCCTGGGAAGGGACATTGAATTCACCCCTCCACTTT,CAWEGTLNSPLHF
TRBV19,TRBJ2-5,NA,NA,TGTGCCAGTAGTATAGGGGCCAGACAGACCCAGTACTTC,CASSIGARQTQYF
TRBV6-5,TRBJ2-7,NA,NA,TGTGCCAGCAGTACGGACTCCAGCTCCTACGAGCAGTACTTC,CASSTDSSSYEQYF
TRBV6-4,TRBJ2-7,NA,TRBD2,TGTGCCAGCAGTGAACGAGCTAGCGGGAGCGACGAGCAGTACTTC,CASSERASGSDEQYF
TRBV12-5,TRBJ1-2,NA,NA,TGTGCTAGTGGTCCTATGAGTCTAGGCTACACCTTC,CASGPMSLGYTF
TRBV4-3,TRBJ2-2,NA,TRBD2,TGCGCCAGCAGCCAAGAGACTAGCGGGAGTATCACCGGGGAGCTGTTTTTT,CASSQETSGSITGELFF
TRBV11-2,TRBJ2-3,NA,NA,TGTGCCAGCAGCCCGGGACTCCGTGATACGCAGTATTTT,CASSPGLRDTQYF
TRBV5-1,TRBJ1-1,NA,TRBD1,TGCGCCAGCAGTTTAGAGGGGGCAGGCACTGAAGCTTTCTTT,CASSLEGAGTEAFF
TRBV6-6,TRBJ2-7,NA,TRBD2,TGTGCCAGCAGTTCCCGACTAGCGGGAGTGAACGAGCAGTACTTC,CASSSRLAGVNEQYF
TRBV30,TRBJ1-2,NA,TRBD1,TGTGCCTGGAGTGGGATTGGGGGGGACAGGAAAATAGGTGGCTACACCTTC,CAWSGIGGDRKIGGYTF
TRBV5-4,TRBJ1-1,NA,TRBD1,TGTGCCAGCAGCTTGGGACAGGGAAGGACTGAAGCTTTCTTT,CASSLGQGRTEAFF
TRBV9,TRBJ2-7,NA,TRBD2,TGTGCCAGCAGCGCCGGACTAGCGGAAAACTACGAGCAGTACTTC,CASSAGLAENYEQYF
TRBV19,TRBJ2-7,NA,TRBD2,TGTGCCACCCCTCGGGGGGGGGAGTACGAGCAGTACTTC,CATPRGGEYEQYF
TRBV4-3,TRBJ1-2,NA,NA,TGCGCCAGCAGCCAAGACGTACTATATGGCTACACCTTC,CASSQDVLYGYTF